This paragraph covers one T cell receptor (beta chain) sequence. Its binding antigen is unknown. No much larger clone is present one base from it, and per-base qualities are unavailable. This entry belongs to a study of tumor and adjacent non-tumor tissue in lung cancer (dated by TCRdb to the late 2010s). As for the study more broadly: The cohort included around eleven adenocarcinoma, 2 squamous cell carcinoma and 1 small cell lung cancer patients. Among the approximately 15 patients, ages ranged from about 30 to 85 years, about 10 were men and 5 were women, and disease was TNM stage I to III. A total of 95 million to 150 million productive TCRbeta reads were generated by sequencing, corresponding to an average of about 4.2 million reads per sample. Using bulk TCRbeta repertoires from roughly 14 lung cancer patients, the study set lung tumor tissue side by side with matched distant non-tumor lung tissue. Approximately 31 paired specimens, one tumor and one normal lung sample per patient, were profiled by TCRbeta CDR3 sequencing.

RNA was isolated from bulk, unsorted tissue, and RNA quality was assessed with a NanoDrop ND-1000 and an Agilent 2100. The donors were newly diagnosed lung cancer patients admitted for thoracic surgery in China from August to November 2014 who had not received prior chemotherapy. Anyone who had undergone radiotherapy or chemotherapy before, or who had another cancer at the same time, was left out of the study. Pieces of surgical tissue measuring roughly 1-2.2 cm3 were kept in RNAlater solution and held at -80 degrees C until needed. The CDR3 starts with the cysteine, ends with the phenylalanine, and has 15 residues. This entry keeps only the CDR3 DNA: 45 bases, framed from base 1. CDR1 MNHEY and CDR2 SVGAGI are derived from the germline V gene. V loses 8 bases at its end and J loses 6 bases; junction bases beyond the gene matches: 10. The library was prepared using multiplex PCR. Sequencing was carried out with an Illumina HiSeq 2500. TCRbeta libraries were constructed through three rounds of nested PCR with primers (Table S4) according to protocols adapted from ARM-PCR. Before sequencing, PCR products of 200-500 bp were cut from the gel and purified using the QIAquick gel extraction kit. The paper's processing steps were these. Reads were cleaned using Trimmomatic, were merged into complete CDR3 sequences using FLASH, and were assigned to V(D)J germline segments using MiTCR. VDJtools was used to compute clonal diversity as the inverse Simpson's index. Productive reads were defined as in-frame sequences without a premature stop codon. TCRdb redid the processing of the public reads, applying fastp at Q25 and MiXCR, and retained in-frame beta chains. All rows with the same CDR3 protein become a single entry with the most common DNA and genes. The V and J calls were determined by TCRdb, not by the authors. This sample lists 220,000 or so distinct CDR3 sequences; around 70% were detected once. The leading ten clones occupy roughly a quarter of the sample.

Study-level results and caveats: Only about 14 patients were in the cohort, and the authors stated that larger samples and more detailed clinical data are needed. Significantly higher TCR diversity (inverse Simpson) was observed in tumor tissue than in normal lung tissue (approximately 430 vs 150, P = 0.0075, Mann-Whitney U test). Significantly higher TCR diversity was found in younger patients, and higher tumor TCR diversity was associated with shorter overall and disease-free survival. The methods do not name the sequencing platform or mention unique molecular identifiers. In normal lung, the top 100 clones accounted for a significantly larger cumulative share of the repertoire than in tumor tissue. Peripheral blood was not sequenced, so blood TCRbeta repertoires were not examined in the lung cancer patients of the study.

Sample: lung tumor tissue. The clonotype was recovered from a man in his sixties with non-small cell lung cancer. The V and J genes are TRBV6-5 and TRBJ2-2; TRBD2 fits 9 bases in the junction. The DNA sequence follows: TGTGCCAGCCGTCGTTTAGAGCGGGGGGCCGGGGAGCTGTTTTTT. Its protein is CASRRLERGAGELFF.